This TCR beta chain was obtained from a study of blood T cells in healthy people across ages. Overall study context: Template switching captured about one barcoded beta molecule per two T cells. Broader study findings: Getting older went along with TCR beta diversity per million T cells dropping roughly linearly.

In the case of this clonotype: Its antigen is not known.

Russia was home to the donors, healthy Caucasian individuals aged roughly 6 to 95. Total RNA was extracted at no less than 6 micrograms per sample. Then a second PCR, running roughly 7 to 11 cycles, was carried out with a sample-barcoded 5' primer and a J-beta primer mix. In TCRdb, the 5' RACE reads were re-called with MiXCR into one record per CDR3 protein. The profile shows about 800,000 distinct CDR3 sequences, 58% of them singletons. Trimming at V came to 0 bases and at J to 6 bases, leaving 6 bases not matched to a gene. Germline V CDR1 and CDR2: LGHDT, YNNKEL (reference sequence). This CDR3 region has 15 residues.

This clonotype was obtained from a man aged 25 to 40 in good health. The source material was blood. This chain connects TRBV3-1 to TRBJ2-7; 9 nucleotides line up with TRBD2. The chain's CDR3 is CASSQDGGGGFEQYF. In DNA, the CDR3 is TGTGCCAGCAGCCAAGATGGCGGGGGGGGATTCGAGCAGTACTTC.